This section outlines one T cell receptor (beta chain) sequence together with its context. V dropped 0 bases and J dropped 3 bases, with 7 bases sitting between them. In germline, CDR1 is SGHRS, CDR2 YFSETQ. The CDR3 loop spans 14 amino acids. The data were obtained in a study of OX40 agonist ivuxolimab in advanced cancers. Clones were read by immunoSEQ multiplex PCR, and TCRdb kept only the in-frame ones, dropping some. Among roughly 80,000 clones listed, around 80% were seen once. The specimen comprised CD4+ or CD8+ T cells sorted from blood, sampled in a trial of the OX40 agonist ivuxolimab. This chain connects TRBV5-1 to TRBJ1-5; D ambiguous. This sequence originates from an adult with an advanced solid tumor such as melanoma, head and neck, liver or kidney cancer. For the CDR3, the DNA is TGCGCCAGCAGCTTGGACAGCCACAATCAGCCCCAGCATTTT. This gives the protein CASSLDSHNQPQHF.